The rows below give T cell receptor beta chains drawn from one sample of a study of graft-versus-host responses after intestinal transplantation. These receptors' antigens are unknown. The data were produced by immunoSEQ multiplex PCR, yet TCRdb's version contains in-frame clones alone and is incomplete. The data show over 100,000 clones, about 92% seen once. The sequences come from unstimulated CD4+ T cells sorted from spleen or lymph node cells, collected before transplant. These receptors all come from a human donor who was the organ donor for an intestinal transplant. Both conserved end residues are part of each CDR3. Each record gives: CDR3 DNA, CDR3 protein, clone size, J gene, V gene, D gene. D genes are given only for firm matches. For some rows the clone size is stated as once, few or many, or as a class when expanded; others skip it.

DNA: TGTGCCAGCAGTCCCGCCTCTGGGGCCAACGTCCTGACTTTC
CDR3: CASSPASGANVLTF
size: NA
J: TRBJ2-6
V: TRBV27
D: NA

DNA: TGTGCCTGGGGCCTCCAGGGATTCTCTGGAAACACCATATATTTT
CDR3: CAWGLQGFSGNTIYF
size: NA
J: TRBJ1-3
V: TRBV30
D: NA

DNA: TGTGCCAGCGGGCGGGCCCAAGAGACCCAGTACTTC
CDR3: CASGRAQETQYF
size: NA
J: TRBJ2-5
V: TRBV19
D: NA

DNA: TGTGCCAGCAGTCACAATTTCCCGACAGGGAACTATGGCTACACCTTC
CDR3: CASSHNFPTGNYGYTF
size: NA
J: TRBJ1-2
V: TRBV27
D: TRBD1

DNA: TGTGCCAGCAGCTTGGACGGTCCCTACGAGCAGTACTTC
CDR3: CASSLDGPYEQYF
size: NA
J: TRBJ2-7
V: TRBV5-6
D: NA

DNA: TGTGCCATCAGTGAGGGGGGGTGGGAGACCCAGTACTTC
CDR3: CAISEGGWETQYF
size: NA
J: TRBJ2-5
V: TRBV10-3
D: NA

DNA: TGTGCCAGCAGGGGGGTGGACCAGGGAAGCTACGAGCAGTACTTC
CDR3: CASRGVDQGSYEQYF
size: NA
J: TRBJ2-7
V: TRBV6-5
D: NA

DNA: TGTGCCAGCAGCTTAGTGTGGGGGCCCACAGATACGCAGTATTTT
CDR3: CASSLVWGPTDTQYF
size: NA
J: TRBJ2-3
V: TRBV7-2
D: NA

DNA: TGTGCCAGTAGTATGAGCGCATATAGCAATCAGCCCCAGCATTTT
CDR3: CASSMSAYSNQPQHF
size: once
J: TRBJ1-5
V: TRBV19
D: NA

DNA: TGTGCCAGCAGCCCCCAGGGGCGGATCACTGAAGCTTTCTTT
CDR3: CASSPQGRITEAFF
size: NA
J: TRBJ1-1
V: TRBV6-5
D: NA

DNA: TGTGCCAGCAGTTCGACAGTTACCTACGAGCAGTACTTC
CDR3: CASSSTVTYEQYF
size: once
J: TRBJ2-7
V: TRBV28
D: NA

DNA: TGTGCCAGCAGCGTAGCGGGCCAAGAGACCCAGTACTTC
CDR3: CASSVAGQETQYF
size: NA
J: TRBJ2-5
V: TRBV9
D: NA

DNA: TGTGCCAGCAGTTCCAGCGGGGTCACAGATACGCAGTATTTT
CDR3: CASSSSGVTDTQYF
size: NA
J: TRBJ2-3
V: TRBV28
D: TRBD2

DNA: TGTGCCAGTAGTAGGACTAGAGTTAGCAATCAGCCCCAGCATTTT
CDR3: CASSRTRVSNQPQHF
size: NA
J: TRBJ1-5
V: TRBV19
D: NA

DNA: TGTGCCAGTAGTATACTAGCGGGGCAAGAGACCCAGTACTTC
CDR3: CASSILAGQETQYF
size: once
J: TRBJ2-5
V: TRBV19
D: TRBD2